The entry below gives a single T cell receptor (beta chain) sequence along with its context. Its specificity is not known. Profiling relied on immunoSEQ multiplex PCR, and the TCRdb table lists in-frame clones only, not all of them. The repertoire consists of tens of thousands of clones, with around 96% occurring once and the leading ten covering around 3%. This sample was taken from a study of monozygotic twins with cystic fibrosis. The study, taken as a whole, reports: Co-twins had the most similar V usage for 13 of 16 pairs, J for 8.

V shed 11 bases and J shed 12 bases, with 23 bases lying between them. Germline CDR1 and CDR2: MNHNS and SASEGT. There are 13 residues in the CDR3. The sample consisted of blood. The genes are TRBV6-1 and TRBJ2-1; D is possibly TRBD2 (7 bases). The receptor's source is a girl aged 2 to 10 with cystic fibrosis. CDR3 sequence reads: CAAREGVWGPQFF. Here the CDR3 DNA reads TGTGCCGCAAGGGAGGGGGTTTGGGGGCCGCAGTTCTTC.